These 14 T cell receptor beta chains were all obtained from the same sample, sequenced in a study of OX40 agonist ivuxolimab in advanced cancers. TCRdb's table, derived via immunoSEQ multiplex PCR, lists solely in-frame clones and lacks some. This sample yields approximately 50,000 clones, of which around 90% are seen a single time; approximately 0.61% belongs to the top ten. The specimen comprised CD4+ or CD8+ T cells sorted from blood, sampled in a trial of the OX40 agonist ivuxolimab. The origin of the receptors is an adult with an advanced solid tumor such as melanoma, head and neck, liver or kidney cancer.

This rearrangement joins TRBV7-2 to TRBJ2-5; D may correspond to TRBD1 or TRBD2 (5 bases each). This CDR3 comprises 12 residues. Germline V gene data show CDR1 as SGHTA and CDR2 as FQGNSA. Trimming cost V 2 bases and J 9 bases, with 10 bases left between them. The CDR3 loop is CASSLMGPPQYF. The CDR3 DNA reads as TGTGCCAGCAGCTTAATGGGACCCCCCCAGTACTTC.

J is TRBJ2-1 and V is TRBV7-6, with D perhaps matching TRBD2 (6 bases). V was cut by 1 base and J by 7 bases, with 23 bases left in between. This CDR3 is built from 18 residues. CDR1 is SGHVS and CDR2 is FNYEAQ in the germline V gene. CDR3 nucleotides: TGTGCCAGCAGCTTAGGTCTTCCTAGCGAACGGGTACGGAATGAGCAGTTCTTC. This encodes CASSLGLPSERVRNEQFF.

This chain joins TRBV5-1 and TRBJ2-6, with D possibly being TRBD2 (5 bases). Trimming took 3 bases from V and 2 from J, leaving 15 bases between them. The CDR3 has 17 amino acids. Germline loops: CDR1 SGHRS, CDR2 YFSETQ. This CDR3 reads CASSSGEGRAGANVLTF. In DNA, the CDR3 is TGCGCCAGCAGCTCCGGTGAAGGGAGAGCTGGGGCCAACGTCCTGACTTTC.

The chain employs TRBV25-1 and TRBJ2-7; perhaps D is TRBD1 or TRBD2 (6 bases each). Germline CDR1 and CDR2: MGHDK and SYGVNS. Between the trimmed V and J ends, which lost 4 bases and 12 bases, there was a span of 13 bases. The CDR3 totals 11 residues. The CDR3 loop is CASSGGAIRYF. In nucleotides, the CDR3 is TGTGCCAGCAGTGGGGGGGCGATTCGGTACTTC.

This chain connects TRBV11-2 to TRBJ1-1; TRBD1 is a possible D gene (6 bases). This CDR3 contains 13 residues. Trimming left V 7 bases short and J 4 bases short, with 13 bases between. Germline assignment: CDR1 SGHAT and CDR2 FQNNGV. The DNA of the CDR3 is TGTGCCAGCACCACGGGGGCCATCACTGAAGCTTTCTTT. Its translation is CASTTGAITEAFF.

This sequence joins TRBV30 and TRBJ2-5; D unresolved. The CDR3 totals 11 residues. Germline loops: CDR1 GTSNPN, CDR2 SVGIG (reference sequence). V shed 4 bases and J shed 1 base, with 4 bases lying between them. The CDR3 sequence: CAWNFQETQYF. As DNA, the CDR3 is TGTGCCTGGAACTTCCAAGAGACCCAGTACTTC.

V gene TRBV7-2 combines with J gene TRBJ2-7, with D hard to call. CDR1 is SGHTA and CDR2 is FQGNSA in the germline V gene. Trimming stripped 0 bases from V and 5 bases from J, with 5 bases between. The CDR3 has 12 residues. DNA of the CDR3: TGTGCCAGCAGCTTAGCGGTGCACGAGCAGTACTTC. Protein: CASSLAVHEQYF.

This chain uses TRBV9 with TRBJ2-3, with 10 bases lining up with TRBD1. Trimming at V came to 0 bases and at J to 6 bases, leaving 7 bases not matched to a gene. Per germline, CDR1 SGDLS and CDR2 YYNGEE. This CDR3 has 16 residues. The CDR3 DNA follows: TGTGCCAGCAGCGTAGTCGGGACAGGGGCCTCCGATACGCAGTATTTT. Its translation is CASSVVGTGASDTQYF.

This chain connects TRBV6-5 to TRBJ1-2, with 10 bases identical to TRBD1. CDR1 MNHEY and CDR2 SVGAGI come from the germline V gene. This CDR3 is built from 14 residues. V was clipped by 4 bases and J by 7 bases; unmatched bases: 6. The CDR3 DNA is TGTGCCAGCAGTTCGGACAGGGGGAGATCTGGCTACACCTTC. Its translation is CASSSDRGRSGYTF.

The chain links TRBV6-6 to TRBJ2-3; 8 nucleotides line up with TRBD1. With 6 bases clipped from V and 3 bases from J, the junction kept 5 bases outside the gene matches. Looked up from germline, CDR1 is MNHNY and CDR2 is SVGAGI (reference sequence). This CDR3 region has 14 residues. CDR3 DNA sequence: TGTGCCAGCAGACGGACAGGGTCGACAGATACGCAGTATTTT. Residues: CASRRTGSTDTQYF.

J is TRBJ2-5 and V is TRBV28; 15 nucleotides match TRBD2. The J call may be mistaken, given a closer DNA end match to TRBJ2-7. Germline V gives CDR1 MDHEN, CDR2 SYDVKM. The CDR3 runs to 16 residues. Written as DNA, the CDR3 is TGTGCCAGCAGTTTGGGCTGGGGACTAGCGGGAGGCGAGCAGTACTTC. Translated, it gives CASSLGWGLAGGEQYF.

This clone was found a few times. The chain recombines TRBV7-9 with TRBJ2-2; tentatively, D is TRBD1 or TRBD2 (7 bases each). Germline lookup yields CDR1 SEHNR and CDR2 FQNEAQ (reference sequence). The length of the CDR3 is 15 residues. Trimming pared 1 base from V and 7 bases from J, leaving 13 bases between. CDR3 nucleotides: TGTGCCAGCAGCTTAGAGGGACAGCGGGGCGGGGAGCTGTTTTTT. Translated: CASSLEGQRGGELFF.

The chain links TRBV7-9 to TRBJ2-6, with a possible D match to TRBD1 (5 bases). This CDR3 is 16 amino acids long. Trimming took off 5 bases at V and 0 bases at J, with 11 bases between the two ends. Germline V lookup: CDR1 SEHNR, CDR2 FQNEAQ (reference sequence). The CDR3 spells CASSLRQNSGANVLTF. The DNA for the CDR3 is TGTGCCAGCAGCCTCCGACAGAACTCTGGGGCCAACGTCCTGACTTTC.

This chain uses TRBV7-8 with TRBJ1-4; D call uncertain. The ends were cut back, 1 base at V and 2 bases at J, with 8 bases in the middle. The CDR3 is made up of 15 amino acids. Germline CDR1 and CDR2: SGHVS and FQNEAQ. The CDR3 coding sequence is TGTGCCAGCAGCTTAGGTCCCGGGACTAATGAAAAACTGTTTTTT. Protein product: CASSLGPGTNEKLFF.